This T cell receptor beta chain is from a study of blood T cell repertoires in COVID-19 (dated by TCRdb to the early 2020s). Describing the broader study: Samples covering the acute and convalescent phases of COVID-19 were provided by collaborators in the United States, Italy and Spain. The prospective study material was composed of cDNA or gDNA derived from T cells, B-cell-depleted T cells, or PBMCs. The dataset comprised deeply sampled blood TCRbeta repertoires from subjects exposed to, actively infected with, or recovered from COVID-19. The repertoires were made available in a free public database intended to serve as a resource for research on the immune response to SARS-CoV-2. Samples came from the ongoing ImmuneRACE study (first 160 participants) plus 1,254 subjects from 6 global collaborators. A de-identified subject ID, COVID-19 status, age in years and sex were almost always included in the sample metadata. Where HLA class I and class II types were available, the types were taken from metadata supplied by the sample provider, not from assay-based typing. The paper's findings and limits, for the study overall: The amount of clinical and demographic metadata varied by source and participant and was provided uncurated.

The trim is 1 base for V and 7 bases for J, with a gap of 8 bases between the germline ends. CDR1 and CDR2, per the germline V gene, are SGDLS and YYNGEE. CDR3 length: 13 amino acids, cysteine to phenylalanine. Of all the DNA, just the CDR3 is kept, 39 bases in frame from base 1. Turning to this clone: This receptor's antigen is unknown. One base away there is no much larger clone; base qualities are not given.

TCRbeta CDR3 regions were amplified from genomic DNA by means of the immunoSEQ Assay, a bias-controlled multiplex PCR. In the paper's pipeline: Within the assay, amplification of reference gene primers was used to estimate how many nucleated cells each sample contained. To quantify the absolute abundance of each unique TCRbeta CDR3 rearrangement, sequence reads were collapsed and filtered. For each sample, productive Simpson clonality was calculated by taking the square root of Simpson's diversity index across productive rearrangements. TCRdb stores this immuneACCESS table with in-frame sequences only. Part of the clones is absent; in the studies checked, under half of the shortfall reflects unresolved V genes, and no reason is known for the rest. That table gives V, J and clone size, and the DNA gave D and trimming. This sample comprises 250,000 to 350,000 clones, 75% to 90% of them detected only once. The ten top clones hold around 13% of the sample.

One collaborating source in Seattle enrolled patients during active infection and followed them longitudinally through the course of disease. The collaborating institutions used their own protocols to collect whole blood in K2EDTA tubes. For TCRbeta analysis, collaborators shipped samples as frozen whole blood, isolated PBMCs, or DNA extracted from either of those sample types. This chain joins TRBV9 to TRBJ2-2, with the D gene not clear enough to name. Sequencing input: peripheral blood. The TCR was taken from a woman in her sixties or seventies with COVID-19, enrolled during active disease. The CDR3 here reads CASSVSPHGELFF. The nucleotides read TGTGCCAGCAGCGTATCCCCCCACGGGGAGCTGTTTTTT.